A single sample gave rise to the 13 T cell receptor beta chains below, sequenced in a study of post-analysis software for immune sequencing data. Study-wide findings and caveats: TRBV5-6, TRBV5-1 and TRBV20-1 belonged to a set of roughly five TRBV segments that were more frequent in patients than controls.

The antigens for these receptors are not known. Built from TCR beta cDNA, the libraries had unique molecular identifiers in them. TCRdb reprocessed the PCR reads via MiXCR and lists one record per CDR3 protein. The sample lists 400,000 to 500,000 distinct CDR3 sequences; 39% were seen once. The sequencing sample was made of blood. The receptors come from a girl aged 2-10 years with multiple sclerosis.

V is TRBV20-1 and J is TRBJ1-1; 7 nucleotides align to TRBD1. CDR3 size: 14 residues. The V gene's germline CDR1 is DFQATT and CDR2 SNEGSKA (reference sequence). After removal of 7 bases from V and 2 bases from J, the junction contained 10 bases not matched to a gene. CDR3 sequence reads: CSGKTYRGNTEAFF. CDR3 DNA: TGCAGTGGCAAAACGTACAGGGGAAACACTGAAGCTTTCTTT.

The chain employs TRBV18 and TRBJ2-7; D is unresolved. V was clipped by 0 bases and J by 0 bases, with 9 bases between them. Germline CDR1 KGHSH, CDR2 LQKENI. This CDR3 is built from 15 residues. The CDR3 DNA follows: TGTGCCAGCTCACCACCGGTCTACCCCTCCTACGAGCAGTACTTC. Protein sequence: CASSPPVYPSYEQYF. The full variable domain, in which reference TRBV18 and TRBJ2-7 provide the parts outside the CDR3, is NAGVMQNPRHLVRRRGQEARLRCSPMKGHSHVYWYRQLPEEGLKFMVYLQKENIIDESGMPKERFSAEFPKEGPSILRIQQVVRGDSAAYFCASSPPVYPSYEQYFGPGTRLTVT.

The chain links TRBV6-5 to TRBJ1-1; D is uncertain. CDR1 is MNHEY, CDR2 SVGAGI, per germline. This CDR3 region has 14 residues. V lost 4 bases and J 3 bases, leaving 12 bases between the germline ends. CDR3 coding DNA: TGTGCCAGCAGTTTCAACAGAGATGACACTGAAGCTTTCTTT. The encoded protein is CASSFNRDDTEAFF.

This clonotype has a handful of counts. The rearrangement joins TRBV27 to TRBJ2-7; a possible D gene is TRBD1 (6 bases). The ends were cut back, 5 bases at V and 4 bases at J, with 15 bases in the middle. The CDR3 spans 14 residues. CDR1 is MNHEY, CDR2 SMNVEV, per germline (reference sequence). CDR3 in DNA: TGTGCCAGCAGTCCGTCAGGGGTCAGGTACGAGCAGTACTTC. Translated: CASSPSGVRYEQYF.

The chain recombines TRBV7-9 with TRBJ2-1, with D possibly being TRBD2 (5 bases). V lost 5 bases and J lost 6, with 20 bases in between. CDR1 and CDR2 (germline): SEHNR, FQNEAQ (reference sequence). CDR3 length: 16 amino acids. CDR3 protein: CASSPPGLQFCNEQFF. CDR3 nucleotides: TGTGCCAGCAGCCCCCCGGGATTACAGTTCTGCAATGAGCAGTTCTTC.

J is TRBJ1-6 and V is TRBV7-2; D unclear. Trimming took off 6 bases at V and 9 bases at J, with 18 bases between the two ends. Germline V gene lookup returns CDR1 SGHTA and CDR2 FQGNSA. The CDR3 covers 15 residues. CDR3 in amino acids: CASRTREGVFSPLHF. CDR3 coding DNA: TGTGCCAGCAGAACCCGGGAGGGAGTCTTTTCACCCCTCCACTTT.

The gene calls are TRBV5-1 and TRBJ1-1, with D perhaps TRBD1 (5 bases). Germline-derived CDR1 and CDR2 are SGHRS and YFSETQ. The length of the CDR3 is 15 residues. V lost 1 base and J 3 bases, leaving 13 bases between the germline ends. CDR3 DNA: TGCGCCAGCAGCTTGTTAGGCAGGGTGGACACTGAAGCTTTCTTT. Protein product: CASSLLGRVDTEAFF.

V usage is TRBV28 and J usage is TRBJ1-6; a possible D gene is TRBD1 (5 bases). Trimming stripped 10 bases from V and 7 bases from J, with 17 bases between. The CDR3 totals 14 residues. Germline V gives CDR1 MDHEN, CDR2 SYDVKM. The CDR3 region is CATHGTPRNSPLHF. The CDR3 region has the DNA TGTGCCACGCACGGGACGCCTAGGAATTCACCCCTCCACTTT.

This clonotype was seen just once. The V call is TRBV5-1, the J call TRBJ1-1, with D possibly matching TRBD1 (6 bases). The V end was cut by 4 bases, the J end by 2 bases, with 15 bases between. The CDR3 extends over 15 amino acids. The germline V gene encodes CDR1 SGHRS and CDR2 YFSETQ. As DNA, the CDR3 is TGCGCCAGCAGCACCCAACCACAGGGAAACACTGAAGCTTTCTTT. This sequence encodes CASSTQPQGNTEAFF.

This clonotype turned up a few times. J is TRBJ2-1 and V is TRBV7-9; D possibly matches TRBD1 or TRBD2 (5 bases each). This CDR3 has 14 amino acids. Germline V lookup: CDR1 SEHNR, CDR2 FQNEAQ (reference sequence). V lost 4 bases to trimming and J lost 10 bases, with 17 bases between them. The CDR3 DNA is TGTGCCAGCAGCTATGGGGGAGAGGGCTTCGAGCAGTTCTTC. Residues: CASSYGGEGFEQFF.

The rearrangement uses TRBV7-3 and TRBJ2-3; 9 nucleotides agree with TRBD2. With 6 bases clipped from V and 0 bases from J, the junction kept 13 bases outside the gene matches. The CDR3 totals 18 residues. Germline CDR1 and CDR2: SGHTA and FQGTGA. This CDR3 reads CASRSSGSQLGSTDTQYF. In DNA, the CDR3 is TGTGCCAGCAGAAGTAGCGGGAGCCAACTTGGAAGCACAGATACGCAGTATTTT.

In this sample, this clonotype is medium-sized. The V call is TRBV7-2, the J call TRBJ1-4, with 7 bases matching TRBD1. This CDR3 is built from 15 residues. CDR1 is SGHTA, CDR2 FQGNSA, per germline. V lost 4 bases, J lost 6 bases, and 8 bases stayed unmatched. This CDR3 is CASSWRQGPDEKLFF. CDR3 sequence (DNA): TGTGCCAGCAGCTGGCGACAGGGCCCGGATGAAAAACTGTTTTTT.

The CDR3: CASRASFRATNTEAFF. The DNA of the CDR3 is TGTGCCAGCAGGGCCTCTTTTAGGGCCACGAACACTGAAGCTTTCTTT. The V gene is TRBV21-1, the J gene TRBJ1-1. TRBV21-1 is deemed a pseudogene. The CDR3 runs to 16 residues.